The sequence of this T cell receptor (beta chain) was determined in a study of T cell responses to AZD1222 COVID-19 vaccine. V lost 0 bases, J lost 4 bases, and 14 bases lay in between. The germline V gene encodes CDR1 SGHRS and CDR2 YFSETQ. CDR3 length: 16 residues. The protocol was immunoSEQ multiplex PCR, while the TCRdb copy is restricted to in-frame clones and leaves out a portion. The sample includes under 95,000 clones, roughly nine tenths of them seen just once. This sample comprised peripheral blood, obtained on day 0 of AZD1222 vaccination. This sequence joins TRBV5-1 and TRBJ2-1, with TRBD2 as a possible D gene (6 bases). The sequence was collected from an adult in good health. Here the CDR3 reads CASSLVGSGGYNEQFF. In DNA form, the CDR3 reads TGCGCCAGCAGCTTGGTGGGTAGCGGAGGATACAATGAGCAGTTCTTC.